Following are 28 T cell receptor beta chains from one sample sequenced in a study of OX40 agonist ivuxolimab in advanced cancers. The data were produced by immunoSEQ multiplex PCR, yet TCRdb's version contains in-frame clones alone and is incomplete. The sample records 45,000 to 50,000 clones, around 89% being singletons. The specimen was CD4+ or CD8+ T cells sorted from blood, collected in a trial of the OX40 agonist ivuxolimab. These TCRs come from an adult with an advanced solid tumor such as melanoma, head and neck, liver or kidney cancer.

The chain links TRBV7-9 to TRBJ1-1; D ambiguous. Between the trimmed V and J ends, which lost 5 bases and 4 bases, there was a span of 11 bases. Germline V gives CDR1 SEHNR, CDR2 FQNEAQ (reference sequence). This CDR3 contains 13 residues. This CDR3 is CASSPSGGTEAFF. The CDR3 nucleotides are TGTGCCAGCAGCCCCTCGGGCGGCACTGAAGCTTTCTTT.

The chain employs TRBV5-4 and TRBJ1-2, with TRBD1 matching over 9 bases. Germline V gives CDR1 SGHNT, CDR2 YYREEE (reference sequence). V was clipped by 2 bases and J by 7 bases; unmatched bases: 6. CDR3 length: 14 residues. DNA of the CDR3: TGTGCCAGCAGCTTCGGGACAGGGATCTTTGGCTACACCTTC. Translated, it gives CASSFGTGIFGYTF.

The chain combines TRBV2 with TRBJ2-1, with D tentatively TRBD1 (5 bases). V was cut by 6 bases and J by 0 bases, with 9 bases left in between. Germline loops: CDR1 SNHLY, CDR2 FYNNEI. The length of the CDR3 is 14 residues. CDR3 region: CASSAGNSYNEQFF. CDR3 in DNA: TGTGCCAGCAGCGCAGGGAACTCCTACAATGAGCAGTTCTTC.

The gene calls are TRBV7-8 and TRBJ2-7; no definite D call. Between the trimmed V and J ends, which lost 4 bases and 4 bases, there was a span of 8 bases. CDR1 is SGHVS and CDR2 is FQNEAQ in the germline V gene. The CDR3 runs to 12 residues. The CDR3 bases are TGTGCCAGCAGCTCCGGAACTTACGAGCAGTACTTC. Protein product: CASSSGTYEQYF.

The J gene is TRBJ2-7, the V gene TRBV29-1; tentatively, D is TRBD1 or TRBD2 (6 bases each). V was trimmed by 7 bases and J by 2 bases, leaving 12 bases between them. There are 12 residues in the CDR3. Germline V gives CDR1 SQVTM, CDR2 ANQGSEA. The CDR3 sequence: CSGEDSPYEQYF. Here the CDR3 DNA reads TGCAGCGGGGAGGACAGTCCCTACGAGCAGTACTTC.

The sample holds a few counts of this clone. This chain connects TRBV4-2 to TRBJ2-7, with D unclear. Germline V CDR1 and CDR2: LGHNA, YNFKEQ. The CDR3 contains 15 residues. Trimming shortened V by 1 base and J by 2 bases, and 12 bases separated the two germline ends. This chain's CDR3 is CASSQVVAEAYEQYF. CDR3 nucleotides: TGTGCCAGCAGCCAAGTGGTTGCCGAGGCCTACGAGCAGTACTTC.

This chain links TRBV27 with TRBJ2-5; TRBD2 matches 7 bases. Germline CDR1 reads MNHEY; CDR2 reads SMNVEV (reference sequence). Trimming cost V 3 bases and J 9 bases; bases outside gene matches: 10. This CDR3 region has 14 residues. In DNA form, the CDR3 reads TGTGCCAGCAGTTTTGCGGGGGAGCCAGTCGCCCAGTACTTC. Translated, it gives CASSFAGEPVAQYF.

The chain couples TRBV7-9 to TRBJ2-7, with no clear D. Germline V gene lookup returns CDR1 SEHNR and CDR2 FQNEAQ (reference sequence). Deletions cut 1 base from V and 4 bases from J, with 2 bases between. The CDR3 sequence is 11 residues long. The CDR3 bases are TGTGCCAGCAGCTTAGAATACGAGCAGTACTTC. Translating it yields CASSLEYEQYF.

This chain connects TRBV14 to TRBJ2-5, with D hard to call. CDR3 length: 14 amino acids. Trimming shortened V by 3 bases and J by 5 bases, and 13 bases separated the two germline ends. From germline, CDR1 is SGHDN and CDR2 FVKESK. The CDR3 DNA reads TGTGCCAGCAGCCAGGTTTCACTCCGGGAGACCCAGTACTTC. Encoded protein: CASSQVSLRETQYF.

The chain is built from TRBV7-2 and TRBJ1-6; D remains ambiguous. The CDR3 contains 16 residues. Looked up from germline, CDR1 is SGHTA and CDR2 is FQGNSA. Between the trimmed V and J ends, which lost 7 bases and 1 base, there was a span of 14 bases. CDR3 sequence: CASTPRGWSYNSPLHF. In nucleotides, the CDR3 is TGTGCCAGCACCCCTAGAGGGTGGTCCTATAATTCACCCCTCCACTTT.

V and J are TRBV28 and TRBJ1-5; TRBD1 is a possible D gene (5 bases). Trimming removed 5 bases from V and 4 bases from J, with 15 bases in between. There are 15 residues in the CDR3. CDR1 and CDR2 from the germline V gene are MDHEN and SYDVKM. The CDR3 region has the DNA TGTGCCAGCAGTCCGGACACTATTCGGAATCAGCCCCAGCATTTT. Translated, it gives CASSPDTIRNQPQHF.

J is TRBJ2-7 and V is TRBV9; TRBD2 matches 10 bases. The CDR3 totals 15 residues. V shed 3 bases, J shed 4 bases, and the junction held 7 bases outside the gene matches. Germline V gene sequence: CDR1 SGDLS, CDR2 YYNGEE. CDR3: CASSESGGAQYEQYF. The CDR3 DNA is TGTGCCAGCAGCGAAAGCGGGGGGGCCCAGTACGAGCAGTACTTC.

The chain is built from TRBV27 and TRBJ2-3; no clear D. The CDR3 runs to 13 residues. V was shortened by 6 bases and J by 6 bases, with 13 bases between the two germline ends. Looked up from germline, CDR1 is MNHEY and CDR2 is SMNVEV (reference sequence). CDR3 nucleotide sequence: TGTGCCAGCAGCCAACAGAACTTGGATACGCAGTATTTT. It specifies CASSQQNLDTQYF.

The chain has TRBV27 and TRBJ1-1, with a possible D match to TRBD1 (5 bases). Germline CDR1 is MNHEY and CDR2 is SMNVEV (reference sequence). This CDR3 has 16 residues. V lost 5 bases to trimming and J lost 0 bases, with 16 bases between them. The CDR3 loop is CASSTTSGLLNTEAFF. The DNA of the CDR3 is TGTGCCAGCAGTACTACCTCGGGACTCCTGAACACTGAAGCTTTCTTT.

V is TRBV6-1 and J is TRBJ1-4, with D possibly TRBD1 on 5 matching bases. CDR1 MNHNS and CDR2 SASEGT come from the germline V gene. V dropped 7 bases and J dropped 5 bases, with 14 bases sitting between them. The CDR3 sequence is 14 residues long. The CDR3 here is CASIPGTGNEKLFF. CDR3 sequence (DNA): TGTGCCAGCATCCCCGGGACGGGGAATGAAAAACTGTTTTTT.

This chain joins TRBV9 and TRBJ1-3, with D unclear. CDR1 and CDR2 (germline): SGDLS, YYNGEE. The length of the CDR3 is 16 residues. V was shortened by 2 bases and J by 0 bases, with 12 bases between the two germline ends. CDR3 residues: CASSVRTGISGNTIYF. The CDR3 region has the DNA TGTGCCAGCAGCGTGCGGACTGGAATCTCTGGAAACACCATATATTTT.

For the CDR3, the DNA is TGCGCCAGCAGCCAAGAATCCCACCGGGACAGACTAAACACTGAAGCTTTCTTT. It encodes CASSQESHRDRLNTEAFF. V and J are TRBV4-1 and TRBJ1-1, with 7 nucleotides matching TRBD1. Germline-derived CDR1 and CDR2 are MGHRA and YSYEKL. The V and J ends lost 0 bases and 2 bases, in that order; junction bases with no gene match: 12. The CDR3 spans 18 residues.

The CDR3 DNA is TGCAGTGCTGAGGAGGGAGAGCAGTACTTC. Its protein product is CSAEEGEQYF. J is TRBJ2-7 and V is TRBV20-1, with D possibly TRBD2 on 6 matching bases. Trimming removed 5 bases from V and 7 bases from J, with 9 bases in between. This CDR3 spans 10 amino acids. Germline V gene data show CDR1 as DFQATT and CDR2 as SNEGSKA (reference sequence).

V and J are TRBV18 and TRBJ1-2; D ambiguous. V dropped 3 bases and J dropped 3 bases, with 17 bases sitting between them. This CDR3 is 16 amino acids long. CDR1 is KGHSH, CDR2 LQKENI, per germline. CDR3 amino acids: CASSPGQQNFYYGYTF. For the CDR3, the DNA is TGTGCCAGCTCACCCGGGCAGCAAAATTTTTACTATGGCTACACCTTC. Full variable domain (remainder filled in from reference TRBV18 and TRBJ1-2): NAGVMQNPRHLVRRRGQEARLRCSPMKGHSHVYWYRQLPEEGLKFMVYLQKENIIDESGMPKERFSAEFPKEGPSILRIQQVVRGDSAAYFCASSPGQQNFYYGYTFGSGTRLTVV.

The rearrangement uses TRBV10-3 and TRBJ2-5, with TRBD1 matching 8 bases. The CDR3 covers 16 residues. Germline values: CDR1 ENHRY, CDR2 SYGVKD. Germline trimming cut 2 bases from V and 5 bases from J; bases unmatched to any gene: 10. The CDR3 DNA is TGTGCCATCAGTGAGATCTGGGTCAGGGGGCAGGAGACCCAGTACTTC. Its protein product is CAISEIWVRGQETQYF.

The chain links TRBV9 to TRBJ1-1, with 7 bases identical to TRBD1. The germline CDR1 and CDR2 sequences are SGDLS and YYNGEE. The trim removed 1 base at V and 1 base at J, leaving 4 bases unmatched. The CDR3 consists of 15 residues. The CDR3 DNA reads as TGTGCCAGCAGCGTAAGCCGGGACAGGAACACTGAAGCTTTCTTT. It yields the protein CASSVSRDRNTEAFF.

The J gene is TRBJ2-1, the V gene TRBV27, with D possibly matching TRBD1 (6 bases). This CDR3 comprises 16 residues. In germline, CDR1 is MNHEY, CDR2 SMNVEV (reference sequence). Deletions cut 3 bases from V and 0 bases from J, with 12 bases between. The CDR3 region is CASSFYQGSSYNEQFF. The CDR3 nucleotides read TGTGCCAGCAGTTTTTATCAGGGGAGCTCCTACAATGAGCAGTTCTTC.

The chain carries TRBV5-6 and TRBJ2-6; 7 bases are shared with TRBD2. With 1 base clipped from V and 2 bases from J, the junction kept 3 bases outside the gene matches. This CDR3 spans 16 amino acids. CDR1 and CDR2 (germline): SGHDT, YYEEEE. The CDR3 here is CASSLFGLAGANVLTF. Here the CDR3 DNA reads TGTGCCAGCAGCTTGTTTGGACTAGCTGGGGCCAACGTCCTGACTTTC.

The genes are TRBV5-3 and TRBJ2-7; TRBD2 matches 8 bases. TRBV5-3 is placed among ORFs of uncertain function. V lost 2 bases, J lost 5 bases, and 12 bases stayed unmatched. This CDR3 contains 16 residues. DNA for the CDR3: TGTGCCAGAAGCTTTCTAGGAAGCGGGAGAACGGACGAGCAGTACTTC. Translated, it gives CARSFLGSGRTDEQYF.

The rearrangement links TRBV9 to TRBJ1-5; D possibly corresponds to TRBD1 (5 bases). Between the trimmed V and J ends, which lost 4 bases and 6 bases, there was a span of 14 bases. Per the germline V gene, CDR1 is SGDLS and CDR2 is YYNGEE. The CDR3 is made up of 14 amino acids. CDR3 sequence: CASSLSGGGQPQHF. CDR3 nucleotide sequence: TGTGCCAGCAGCCTTAGTGGGGGGGGTCAGCCCCAGCATTTT.

This clone was picked up many times. The sample holds other DNA sequences that translate to the same CDR3. The chain joins TRBV9 to TRBJ2-3, with 13 bases that match TRBD2. Germline V gene data show CDR1 as SGDLS and CDR2 as YYNGEE. The CDR3 consists of 16 residues. Germline trimming cut 3 bases from V and 6 bases from J; bases unmatched to any gene: 7. The DNA of the CDR3 is TGTGCCAGCAGCGGACTAGCGGGAGGTCGTGAGGATACGCAGTATTTT. Protein product: CASSGLAGGREDTQYF.

The CDR3 DNA is TGTGCCAGCAGCTTAATGACCCGGGGGTTTAGCTCTGGGGCCAACGTCCTGACTTTC. It encodes CASSLMTRGFSSGANVLTF. V is TRBV7-8 and J is TRBJ2-6, with D possibly TRBD2 on 6 matching bases. Germline V gene lookup returns CDR1 SGHVS and CDR2 FQNEAQ. V was shortened by 2 bases and J by 0 bases, with 17 bases between the two germline ends. The CDR3 has 19 amino acids.

The chain has TRBV5-1 and TRBJ2-7; 13 nucleotides agree with TRBD2. V was clipped by 1 base and J by 2 bases; unmatched bases: 9. The length of the CDR3 is 18 residues. The V gene's germline CDR1 is SGHRS and CDR2 YFSETQ. CDR3: CASSLHIGLAGAAYEQYF. The CDR3 DNA is TGCGCCAGCAGCTTGCACATCGGACTAGCGGGAGCCGCCTACGAGCAGTACTTC.